The rows below give T cell receptor beta chains drawn from one sample of a study of identical twins. TCRdb ran MiXCR on the 5' RACE reads and lists one entry per CDR3 protein. The repertoire consists of just under 650,000 distinct CDR3 sequences, with just over 7% occurring once and the leading ten covering 1.6%. The sample also formed part of further work on yellow fever vaccine responses in identical twins.

Input material: PBMCs. The receptors here all came from a woman aged 18-29 years in good health. CDR3s include the opening cysteine and the closing phenylalanine or tryptophan. The D gene is left open where the match is weak. Expanded clones are given a class, and other clones once, few, many or no size at all.

D gene: TRBD1
V gene: TRBV4-1
clone size: many
J gene: TRBJ2-1
CDR3 DNA: TGCGCCAGCAGCCAAGAGGGGACAGGGGTGGATGAGCAGTTCTTC
CDR3 protein: CASSQEGTGVDEQFF

D gene: TRBD2
V gene: TRBV6-5
clone size: few
J gene: TRBJ2-2
CDR3 DNA: TGTGCCAGCAGTTCAGCTAGCGGGGCCGCCGGGGAGCTGTTTTTT
CDR3 protein: CASSSASGAAGELFF

D gene: -
V gene: TRBV29-1
clone size: few
J gene: TRBJ1-4
CDR3 DNA: TGCAGCGTTGAATGGGATAATGAAAAACTGTTTTTT
CDR3 protein: CSVEWDNEKLFF

D gene: -
V gene: TRBV7-7
clone size: -
J gene: TRBJ2-5
CDR3 DNA: TGTGCCAGCAGCCTGCGGGAATCGGAGACCCAGTACTTC
CDR3 protein: CASSLRESETQYF

D gene: TRBD1
V gene: TRBV12-3/TRBV12-4
clone size: few
J gene: TRBJ1-4
CDR3 DNA: TGTGCCAGCAGTCCAGGGGGCGGGTATGAAAAACTGTTTTTT
CDR3 protein: CASSPGGGYEKLFF

D gene: -
V gene: TRBV27
clone size: few
J gene: TRBJ2-5
CDR3 DNA: TGTGCCAGCAGTGGGGGCAGCCAGACCCAGTACTTC
CDR3 protein: CASSGGSQTQYF

D gene: -
V gene: TRBV18
clone size: many
J gene: TRBJ2-1
CDR3 DNA: TGTGCCAGCTCACCGAGGACTGGTGAGCAGTTCTTC
CDR3 protein: CASSPRTGEQFF

D gene: -
V gene: TRBV20-1
clone size: -
J gene: TRBJ2-1
CDR3 DNA: TGCAACCAGACGGCTTATGGCGTCGTCGAGAATGAGCAGTTCTTC
CDR3 protein: CNQTAYGVVENEQFF

D gene: TRBD1
V gene: TRBV27
clone size: -
J gene: TRBJ2-3
CDR3 DNA: TGTGCCAGCAGTTTTTTCGGGACAGGGGGCACAGATACGCAGTATTTT
CDR3 protein: CASSFFGTGGTDTQYF

D gene: -
V gene: TRBV4-1
clone size: -
J gene: TRBJ1-4
CDR3 DNA: TGCGCCAGCAGCCAACCGGGAACAACTAATGAAAAACTGTTTTTT
CDR3 protein: CASSQPGTTNEKLFF

D gene: TRBD2
V gene: TRBV20-1
clone size: -
J gene: TRBJ2-1
CDR3 DNA: TGCAGTGCTAGAGAAAAGGGACTAGCGATATACAATGAGCAGTTCTTC
CDR3 protein: CSAREKGLAIYNEQFF

D gene: -
V gene: TRBV7-3
clone size: few
J gene: TRBJ2-7
CDR3 DNA: TGTGCCAGCAGCTTAAGGGGGGACGTCCCCTCCTACGAGCAGTACTTC
CDR3 protein: CASSLRGDVPSYEQYF

D gene: TRBD1
V gene: TRBV5-1
clone size: many
J gene: TRBJ2-2
CDR3 DNA: TGCGCCAGCAGCTCCCTAAGGACAGGGTCAGGAACCGGGGAGCTGTTTTTT
CDR3 protein: CASSSLRTGSGTGELFF

D gene: -
V gene: TRBV7-9
clone size: -
J gene: TRBJ2-1
CDR3 DNA: TGTGCCAGCAGCTTCGAGTCTAGTGGCTCCTACAATGAGCAGTTCTTC
CDR3 protein: CASSFESSGSYNEQFF

D gene: -
V gene: TRBV24-1
clone size: few
J gene: TRBJ1-2
CDR3 DNA: TGTGCCACCAGTGATTTGGGAGGCTACACCTTC
CDR3 protein: CATSDLGGYTF

D gene: -
V gene: TRBV5-1
clone size: -
J gene: TRBJ2-2
CDR3 DNA: TGCGCCAGCAGAGTCCATGATCCGGGGGAGCTGTTTTTT
CDR3 protein: CASRVHDPGELFF

D gene: TRBD2
V gene: TRBV3-1
clone size: many
J gene: TRBJ2-1
CDR3 DNA: TGTGCCAGCAGCCAAGCGCTGAGTAGCGGGAGAGGCAATGAGCAGTTCTTC
CDR3 protein: CASSQALSSGRGNEQFF

D gene: -
V gene: TRBV4-1
clone size: few
J gene: TRBJ1-2
CDR3 DNA: TGCGCCAGCAGCCAAGCCGGGGAATGGTATGGCTACACCTTC
CDR3 protein: CASSQAGEWYGYTF

D gene: TRBD2
V gene: TRBV29-1
clone size: -
J gene: TRBJ2-7
CDR3 DNA: TGCAGCGTTGAGGGACTAGCGGAGTACGAGCAGTACTTC
CDR3 protein: CSVEGLAEYEQYF

D gene: -
V gene: TRBV4-1
clone size: once
J gene: TRBJ2-6
CDR3 DNA: TGCGCCCCCCGGCGGGGGCCTGGGGCCAACGTCCTGACTTTC
CDR3 protein: CAPRRGPGANVLTF

D gene: TRBD2
V gene: TRBV6-1
clone size: -
J gene: TRBJ2-2
CDR3 DNA: TGTGCCAGCAGAAGGACTAGCGGGAGGGGCGGGGAGCTGTTTTTT
CDR3 protein: CASRRTSGRGGELFF

D gene: -
V gene: TRBV6-5
clone size: few
J gene: TRBJ2-2
CDR3 DNA: TGTGCCAGCAGTTACTCTGGGACCCTTAACACCGGGGAGCTGTTTTTT
CDR3 protein: CASSYSGTLNTGELFF

D gene: TRBD2
V gene: TRBV6-5
clone size: many
J gene: TRBJ2-3
CDR3 DNA: TGTGCCAGCAGTTACTCACCGGGAGGGGGCACAGATACGCAGTATTTT
CDR3 protein: CASSYSPGGGTDTQYF